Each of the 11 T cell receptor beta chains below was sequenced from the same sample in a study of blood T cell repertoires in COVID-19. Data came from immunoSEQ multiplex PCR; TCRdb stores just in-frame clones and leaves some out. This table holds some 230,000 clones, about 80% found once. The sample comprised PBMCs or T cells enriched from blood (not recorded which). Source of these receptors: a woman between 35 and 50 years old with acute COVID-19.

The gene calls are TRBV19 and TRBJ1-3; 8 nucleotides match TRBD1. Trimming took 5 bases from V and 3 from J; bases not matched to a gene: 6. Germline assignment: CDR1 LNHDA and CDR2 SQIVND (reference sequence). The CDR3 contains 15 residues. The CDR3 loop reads CASSSPTGGGNTIYF. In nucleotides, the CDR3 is TGTGCCAGTAGTTCGCCTACAGGGGGTGGAAACACCATATATTTT.

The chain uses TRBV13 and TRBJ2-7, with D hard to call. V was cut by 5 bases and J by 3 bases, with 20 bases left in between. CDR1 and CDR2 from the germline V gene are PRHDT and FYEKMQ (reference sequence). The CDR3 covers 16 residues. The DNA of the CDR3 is TGTGCCAGCAGCCCCCCACTGGGCTTAGGAAGCTACGAGCAGTACTTC. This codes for CASSPPLGLGSYEQYF.

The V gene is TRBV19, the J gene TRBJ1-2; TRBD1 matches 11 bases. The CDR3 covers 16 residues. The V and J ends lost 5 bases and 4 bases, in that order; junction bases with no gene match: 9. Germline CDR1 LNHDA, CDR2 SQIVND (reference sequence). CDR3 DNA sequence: TGTGCCAGTAGTGTTCAACCGGGACAGGGGGGCTATGGCTACACCTTC. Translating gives CASSVQPGQGGYGYTF.

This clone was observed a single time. CDR3 loop: CAIRPTDLYSGNTIYF. The DNA of the CDR3 is TGTGCCATCAGGCCGACAGATCTTTACTCTGGAAACACCATATATTTT. The J gene is TRBJ1-3, the V gene TRBV10-3; TRBD1 might be the D (5 bases). The germline gives CDR1 ENHRY, CDR2 SYGVKD. The CDR3 runs 16 residues. Trimming pared 6 bases from V and 0 bases from J, leaving 15 bases between.

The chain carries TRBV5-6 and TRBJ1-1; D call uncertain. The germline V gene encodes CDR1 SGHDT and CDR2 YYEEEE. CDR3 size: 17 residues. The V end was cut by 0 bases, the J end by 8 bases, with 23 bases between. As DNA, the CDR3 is TGTGCCAGCAGCTTGGACCCTTTCCGAACACTTGAGGCGGAAGCTTTCTTT. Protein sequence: CASSLDPFRTLEAEAFF.

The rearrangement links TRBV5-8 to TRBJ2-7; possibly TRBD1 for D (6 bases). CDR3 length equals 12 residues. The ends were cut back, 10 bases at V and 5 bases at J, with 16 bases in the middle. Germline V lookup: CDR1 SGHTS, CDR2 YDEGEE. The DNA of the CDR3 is TGTGCCCCAACAGGGCCGGATCACGAGCAGTACTTC. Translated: CAPTGPDHEQYF. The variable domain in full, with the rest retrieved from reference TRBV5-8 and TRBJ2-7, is EAGVTQSPTHLIKTRGQQATLRCSPISGHTSVYWYQQALGLGLQFLLWYDEGEERNRGNFPPRFSGRQFPNYSSELNVNALELEDSALYLCAPTGPDHEQYFGPGTRLTVT.

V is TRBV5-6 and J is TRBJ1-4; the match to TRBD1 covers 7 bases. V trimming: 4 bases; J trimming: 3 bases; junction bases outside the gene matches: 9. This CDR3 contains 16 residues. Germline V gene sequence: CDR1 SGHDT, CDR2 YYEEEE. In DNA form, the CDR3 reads TGTGCCAGCAGCCGAGACAGGGCGGCAGCTAATGAAAAACTGTTTTTT. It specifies CASSRDRAAANEKLFF.

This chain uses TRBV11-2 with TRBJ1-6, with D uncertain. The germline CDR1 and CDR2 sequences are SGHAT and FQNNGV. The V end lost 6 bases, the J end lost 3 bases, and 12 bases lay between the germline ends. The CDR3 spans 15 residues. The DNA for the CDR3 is TGTGCCAGCAGTTTGGGAGGGAACTATAATTCACCCCTCCACTTT. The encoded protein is CASSLGGNYNSPLHF.

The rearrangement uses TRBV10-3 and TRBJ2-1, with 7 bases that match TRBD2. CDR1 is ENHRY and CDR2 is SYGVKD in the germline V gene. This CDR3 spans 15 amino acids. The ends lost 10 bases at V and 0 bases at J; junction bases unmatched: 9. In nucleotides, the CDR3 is TGTGCCACCTTGTTAGCGGGTAGCTCCTACAATGAGCAGTTCTTC. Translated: CATLLAGSSYNEQFF.

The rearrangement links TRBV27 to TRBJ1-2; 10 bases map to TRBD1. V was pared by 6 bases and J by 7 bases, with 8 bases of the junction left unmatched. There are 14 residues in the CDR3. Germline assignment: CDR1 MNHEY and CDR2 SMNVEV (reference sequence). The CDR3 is CASRPRQGAIGYTF. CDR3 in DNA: TGTGCCAGCAGACCAAGACAGGGGGCAATTGGCTACACCTTC.

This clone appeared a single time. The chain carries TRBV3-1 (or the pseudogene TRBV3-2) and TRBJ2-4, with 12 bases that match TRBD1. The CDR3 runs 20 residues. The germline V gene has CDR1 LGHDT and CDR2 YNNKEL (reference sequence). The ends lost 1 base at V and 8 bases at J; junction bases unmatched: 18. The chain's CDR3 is CASSQALPGQGALLGDIQYF. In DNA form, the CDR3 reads TGTGCCAGCAGCCAAGCCCTTCCGGGACAGGGGGCGCTATTAGGAGACATTCAGTACTTC.